These 15 T cell receptor beta chains share one sample of origin, sequenced in a study of control samples from healthy donors and cancer patients (dated by TCRdb to the early 2020s). Library preparation employed the immunoSEQ multiplex PCR assay. TCRdb provides this immuneACCESS table in a form limited to in-frame rearrangements. Some clones are lacking; in checked studies, under half of them reflect an unresolved V gene, and why the rest are absent is not known. This sample lists around 120,000 clones; 90% to 95% were detected once. Jointly, the top ten make up 7.8% of the sample. The sequenced sample consisted of blood. The receptors originated from a woman between 18 and 30 years old in good health.

The chain joins TRBV25-1 to TRBJ1-1; D not resolved. Per germline, CDR1 MGHDK and CDR2 SYGVNS. V was trimmed by 7 bases and J by 7 bases, leaving 16 bases between them. This CDR3 is built from 13 residues. Written as DNA, the CDR3 is TGTGCCAGCAAGCCCCAGGAAAAAGGTGAAGCTTTCTTT. Amino acids: CASKPQEKGEAFF.

In DNA, the CDR3 is TGTGCCTGGCAGACGGGAGGCACCGGGGAGCTGTTTTTT. Protein: CAWQTGGTGELFF. V is TRBV30 and J is TRBJ2-2, with 7 bases fitting TRBD2. The CDR3 totals 13 residues. Germline values: CDR1 GTSNPN, CDR2 SVGIG (reference sequence). Trimming removed 5 bases from V and 4 bases from J; junction bases left unmatched: 4. The whole variable domain, filled in from reference TRBV30 and TRBJ2-2, reads SQTIHQWPATLVQPVGSPLSLECTVEGTSNPNLYWYRQAAGRGLQLLFYSVGIGQISSEVPQNLSASRPQDRQFILSSKKLLLSDSGFYLCAWQTGGTGELFFGEGSRLTVL.

CDR3 protein: CASSSGHTDTQYF. CDR3 DNA: TGTGCCAGTTCTAGCGGACACACAGATACGCAGTATTTT. The chain is built from TRBV6-5 and TRBJ2-3; 7 bases agree with TRBD2. The CDR3 extends over 13 amino acids. Per the germline V gene, CDR1 is MNHEY and CDR2 is SVGAGI. J gave up 2 bases and V 9 bases, and 5 bases lay outside the gene matches.

This sequence joins TRBV5-4 and TRBJ2-3; tentatively, D is TRBD1 (7 bases). Looked up from germline, CDR1 is SGHNT and CDR2 is YYREEE (reference sequence). The CDR3 runs to 14 residues. Trimming stripped 0 bases from V and 5 bases from J, with 10 bases between. This CDR3 is CASSLGQGGDTQYF. CDR3 in DNA: TGTGCCAGCAGCTTGGGGCAGGGGGGAGATACGCAGTATTTT.

The chain carries TRBV9 and TRBJ2-1; 12 bases match TRBD2. V was pared by 2 bases and J by 2 bases, with 14 bases of the junction left unmatched. The CDR3 spans 20 residues. The germline V gene encodes CDR1 SGDLS and CDR2 YYNGEE. In DNA form, the CDR3 reads TGTGCCAGCAGCGTCCGGGGGGGCAGACTAGCGGGAGTCCCCTACAATGAGCAGTTCTTC. Translated: CASSVRGGRLAGVPYNEQFF.

The genes are TRBV7-2 and TRBJ1-3; D is ambiguous. The CDR3 spans 14 residues. V lost 5 bases, J lost 4 bases, and 12 bases lay in between. Germline lookup yields CDR1 SGHTA and CDR2 FQGNSA. The CDR3 coding sequence is TGTGCCAGCAGCCCGGAGATCGGGGGAAACACCATATATTTT. It specifies CASSPEIGGNTIYF.

The rearrangement uses TRBV7-3 and TRBJ2-5, with 11 bases lining up with TRBD2. V shed 5 bases, J shed 3 bases, and the junction held 5 bases outside the gene matches. CDR3 length equals 15 residues. CDR1 is SGHTA, CDR2 FQGTGA, per germline. The CDR3 DNA sequence: TGTGCCAGCAGCCCGCAGGGACTAGCGGAAGAGACCCAGTACTTC. Amino acids: CASSPQGLAEETQYF.

J is TRBJ1-3 and V is TRBV28; D is possibly TRBD1 (6 bases). Germline assignment: CDR1 MDHEN and CDR2 SYDVKM. The V end lost 2 bases, the J end lost 2 bases, and 10 bases lay between the germline ends. CDR3 length: 15 amino acids. CDR3 sequence: CASSLQGPPGNTIYF. The CDR3 DNA is TGTGCCAGCAGTTTACAGGGGCCTCCTGGAAACACCATATATTTT.

This chain uses TRBV18 with TRBJ1-1; D unresolved. V lost 3 bases and J 1 base, leaving 12 bases between the germline ends. Looked up from germline, CDR1 is KGHSH and CDR2 is LQKENI. The CDR3 contains 15 residues. DNA of the CDR3: TGTGCCAGCTCACCCGGTCGTCGGGGGAACACTGAAGCTTTCTTT. It codes for CASSPGRRGNTEAFF.

V is TRBV4-2 and J is TRBJ1-2, with no clear D. The CDR3 loop spans 17 amino acids. The ends were cut back, 0 bases at V and 3 bases at J, with 17 bases in the middle. Looked up from germline, CDR1 is LGHNA and CDR2 is YNFKEQ. CDR3 bases: TGTGCCAGCAGCCAAGAAAAACGTTCCGCCCCCTACTATGGCTACACCTTC. It yields the protein CASSQEKRSAPYYGYTF.

The chain has TRBV25-1 and TRBJ2-7, with D possibly being TRBD2 (5 bases). The V end was cut by 5 bases, the J end by 2 bases, with 13 bases between. Germline V gene sequence: CDR1 MGHDK, CDR2 SYGVNS. The CDR3 loop spans 14 amino acids. CDR3 DNA: TGTGCCAGCAGTCCCGGACTTGCTACCTACGAGCAGTACTTC. Protein sequence: CASSPGLATYEQYF.

The chain recombines TRBV28 with TRBJ2-3; D is unclear. V lost 8 bases and J lost 4, with 16 bases in between. The CDR3 runs 14 residues. CDR1 and CDR2 from the germline V gene are MDHEN and SYDVKM. The CDR3: CASSVLTISDTQYF. As DNA, the CDR3 is TGTGCCAGCTCCGTCCTAACAATCTCAGATACGCAGTATTTT.

The V gene is TRBV6-1, the J gene TRBJ1-2; D gene ambiguous. This CDR3 spans 14 amino acids. Trimming left V 2 bases short and J 2 bases short, with 9 bases between. Germline CDR1 is MNHNS and CDR2 is SASEGT. CDR3 sequence (DNA): TGTGCCAGCAGTGAATCTCTGGGCAACTATGGCTACACCTTC. This encodes CASSESLGNYGYTF.

This chain uses TRBV5-1 with TRBJ2-3; 11 bases match TRBD2. This CDR3 has 16 amino acids. Trimming took 1 base from V and 3 from J; bases not matched to a gene: 4. CDR1 and CDR2 from the germline V gene are SGHRS and YFSETQ. CDR3 loop: CASSLTLAGGTDTQYF. CDR3 in DNA: TGCGCCAGCAGCTTGACCCTAGCGGGGGGAACAGATACGCAGTATTTT.

The chain combines TRBV9 with TRBJ1-4; the D gene is possibly TRBD1 (5 bases). CDR3 length: 15 amino acids. From germline, CDR1 is SGDLS and CDR2 YYNGEE. The V gene lost 2 bases and the J gene lost 8 bases, with 16 bases spanning the gap. The CDR3 nucleotides are TGTGCCAGCAGCGTCGACGGGGGAAAGGGGGAAAAACTGTTTTTT. It encodes CASSVDGGKGEKLFF.